The clone carrying this T cell receptor (beta chain) was found many times. The data are from a study of T-cell reconstitution after alpha-beta-depleted transplantation in children. Unique molecular identifiers were incorporated when the TCRbeta library was constructed. From the PCR reads, TCRdb called clonotypes with MiXCR, one entry per CDR3 protein. Of nearly 550,000 distinct CDR3 sequences listed, 15% to 20% are singletons. Trimming removed 8 bases from V and 5 bases from J; junction bases left unmatched: 8. The CDR3 is 14 amino acids. Germline CDR1 LNHNV, CDR2 YYDKDF (reference sequence). The gene calls are TRBV15 and TRBJ2-2; 7 nucleotides line up with TRBD2. The sample consisted of PBMCs from the stem cell graft donor, taken from the stem cell graft. The receptor's source is a human donor who donated a stem cell graft to a child with acute lymphoblastic leukemia. The CDR3 DNA follows: TGTGCCACCGTCCCCGGAGCGGGGACCGGGGAGCTGTTTTTT. The encoded protein is CATVPGAGTGELFF. The full variable domain, its missing parts supplied by reference TRBV15 and TRBJ2-2, is DAMVIQNPRYQVTQFGKPVTLSCSQTLNHNVMYWYQQKSSQAPKLLFHYYDKDFNNEADTPDNFQSRRPNTSFCFLDIRSPGLGDTAMYLCATVPGAGTGELFFGEGSRLTVL.